A selection of T cell receptor beta chains follows, all from one sample in a study of early T cells in non-severe SARS-CoV-2 infection. TCRdb processed the 5' RACE reads anew with MiXCR; each CDR3 protein has one entry. The sample records more than 60,000 distinct CDR3 sequences, about 9% being singletons. Material: whole blood. All receptors come from an adult who was a healthcare worker with PCR-confirmed SARS-CoV-2 infection or an uninfected control (not recorded which). The CDR3 runs from the conserved cysteine through the conserved F or W. Each record gives: D gene, V gene, J gene, CDR3 length, clone size, CDR3 DNA, CDR3 protein. D genes are given only for firm matches. Clone size is given for some rows only: seen once, a few or many times, or a class if the clone is expanded.

d_call: TRBD1; v_call: TRBV20-1; j_call: TRBJ2-1; cdr3_length: 16; clone_size: many; cdr3_nt: TGCAGTGCTAGAGAAGGACAGGGGTACACCTACAATGAGCAGTTCTTC; cdr3_aa: CSAREGQGYTYNEQFF
d_call: -; v_call: TRBV21-1; j_call: TRBJ1-2; cdr3_length: 16; clone_size: -; cdr3_nt: TGTGCCAGCAGCCTCCTACGACAGTTGGGGTATTATGGCTACACCTTC; cdr3_aa: CASSLLRQLGYYGYTF
d_call: TRBD1; v_call: TRBV18; j_call: TRBJ2-1; cdr3_length: 16; clone_size: -; cdr3_nt: TGTGCCAGCTCACTCAGACAGGGGGCGGCGTACAATGAGCAGTTCTTC; cdr3_aa: CASSLRQGAAYNEQFF
d_call: -; v_call: TRBV12-3/TRBV12-4; j_call: TRBJ1-2; cdr3_length: 14; clone_size: many; cdr3_nt: TGTGCCAGCAGACTATCAGGGACGTACTATGGCTACACCTTC; cdr3_aa: CASRLSGTYYGYTF
d_call: TRBD2; v_call: TRBV10-2; j_call: TRBJ2-4; cdr3_length: 13; clone_size: few; cdr3_nt: TGCGCCAGCAGCGGGGGGGCCAAAAACATTCAGTACTTC; cdr3_aa: CASSGGAKNIQYF
d_call: -; v_call: TRBV20-1; j_call: TRBJ2-1; cdr3_length: 14; clone_size: many; cdr3_nt: TGCAGTGCTAGCGGGACTCCCGAATACAATGAGCAGTTCTTC; cdr3_aa: CSASGTPEYNEQFF
d_call: -; v_call: TRBV20-1; j_call: TRBJ2-4; cdr3_length: 16; clone_size: few; cdr3_nt: TGCAGTGCTAGAGATGTGGGAAAACTAGCCAAAAACATTCAGTACTTC; cdr3_aa: CSARDVGKLAKNIQYF
d_call: TRBD1; v_call: TRBV11-2; j_call: TRBJ2-5; cdr3_length: 15; clone_size: many; cdr3_nt: TGTGCCAGCAGCTTATGGACAGGCCACCAAGAGACCCAGTACTTC; cdr3_aa: CASSLWTGHQETQYF
d_call: -; v_call: TRBV9; j_call: TRBJ2-7; cdr3_length: 15; clone_size: few; cdr3_nt: TGTGCCAGCAGCGTCCCGGGACCGACGTCCTACGAGCAGTACTTC; cdr3_aa: CASSVPGPTSYEQYF
d_call: -; v_call: TRBV29-1; j_call: TRBJ2-7; cdr3_length: 13; clone_size: -; cdr3_nt: TGCAGCGTTGCTACTATAGCCCCCTACGAGCAGTACTTC; cdr3_aa: CSVATIAPYEQYF
d_call: -; v_call: TRBV19; j_call: TRBJ2-7; cdr3_length: 12; clone_size: -; cdr3_nt: TGTGCCAGTAGTATCGGTGGCTACGAGCAGTACTTC; cdr3_aa: CASSIGGYEQYF
d_call: -; v_call: TRBV7-3; j_call: TRBJ2-1; cdr3_length: 13; clone_size: many; cdr3_nt: TGTGCCAGCAGCTTAACCCCCAGGGGTGAGCAGTTCTTC; cdr3_aa: CASSLTPRGEQFF
d_call: -; v_call: TRBV7-9; j_call: TRBJ1-5; cdr3_length: 13; clone_size: few; cdr3_nt: TGTGCCAGCACCACCTTCGGCAATCAGCCCCAGCATTTT; cdr3_aa: CASTTFGNQPQHF
d_call: TRBD1; v_call: TRBV12-3/TRBV12-4; j_call: TRBJ2-3; cdr3_length: 14; clone_size: few; cdr3_nt: TGTGCCAGCAGTTTTCAGGGGGTTGCAGATACGCAGTATTTT; cdr3_aa: CASSFQGVADTQYF
d_call: -; v_call: TRBV24-1; j_call: TRBJ2-3; cdr3_length: 18; clone_size: few; cdr3_nt: TGTGCCACCAGTGATTCTGTTGTAGCAGTGGATAACACAGATACGCAGTATTTT; cdr3_aa: CATSDSVVAVDNTDTQYF
d_call: TRBD2; v_call: TRBV11-1; j_call: TRBJ2-1; cdr3_length: 16; clone_size: few; cdr3_nt: TGTGCCAGCAGCTTAGAAGCGGGGGGGCCCTACAATGAGCAGTTCTTC; cdr3_aa: CASSLEAGGPYNEQFF
d_call: TRBD1; v_call: TRBV12-5; j_call: TRBJ1-4; cdr3_length: 15; clone_size: few; cdr3_nt: TGTGCTAGTGGTCGCGGGACAGGAGTTCGTGAAAAACTGTTTTTT; cdr3_aa: CASGRGTGVREKLFF
d_call: -; v_call: TRBV11-2; j_call: TRBJ2-2; cdr3_length: 15; clone_size: many; cdr3_nt: TGTGCCAGCAGCTTAGAAAGGACCAACACCGGGGAGCTGTTTTTT; cdr3_aa: CASSLERTNTGELFF
d_call: -; v_call: TRBV27; j_call: TRBJ2-7; cdr3_length: 12; clone_size: many; cdr3_nt: TGTGCCAGCAAAGGGATTTCCTACGAGCAGTACTTC; cdr3_aa: CASKGISYEQYF
d_call: -; v_call: TRBV18; j_call: TRBJ2-5; cdr3_length: 12; clone_size: few; cdr3_nt: TGTGCCAGCTCACCCAACCAAGAGACCCAGTACTTC; cdr3_aa: CASSPNQETQYF
d_call: TRBD2; v_call: TRBV29-1; j_call: TRBJ2-5; cdr3_length: 13; clone_size: -; cdr3_nt: TGCAGCGTTGGCGAGCGGGGCCAAGAGACCCAGTACTTC; cdr3_aa: CSVGERGQETQYF
d_call: -; v_call: TRBV6-1; j_call: TRBJ2-1; cdr3_length: 14; clone_size: few; cdr3_nt: TGTGCCAGCAGAAACCAGATGGGAACCCATGAGCAGTTCTTC; cdr3_aa: CASRNQMGTHEQFF
d_call: -; v_call: TRBV5-5; j_call: TRBJ1-2; cdr3_length: 15; clone_size: many; cdr3_nt: TGTGCCAGCAGCTTCACCACTCAGGGTTCCTATGGCTACACCTTC; cdr3_aa: CASSFTTQGSYGYTF